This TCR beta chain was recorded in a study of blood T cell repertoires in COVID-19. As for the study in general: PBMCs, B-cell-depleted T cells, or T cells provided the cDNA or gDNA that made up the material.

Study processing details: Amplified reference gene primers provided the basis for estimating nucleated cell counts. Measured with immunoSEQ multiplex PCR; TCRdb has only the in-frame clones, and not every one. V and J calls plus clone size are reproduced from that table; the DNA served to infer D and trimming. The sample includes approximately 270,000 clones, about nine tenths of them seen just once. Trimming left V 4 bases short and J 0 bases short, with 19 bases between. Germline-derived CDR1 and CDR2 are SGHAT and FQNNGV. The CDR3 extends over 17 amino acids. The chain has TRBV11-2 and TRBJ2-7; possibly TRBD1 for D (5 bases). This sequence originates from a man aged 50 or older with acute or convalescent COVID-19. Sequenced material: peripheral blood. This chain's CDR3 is CASSSRTRRQNSYEQYF. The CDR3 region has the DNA TGTGCCAGCAGCTCCCGGACCCGGCGACAGAACTCCTACGAGCAGTACTTC.